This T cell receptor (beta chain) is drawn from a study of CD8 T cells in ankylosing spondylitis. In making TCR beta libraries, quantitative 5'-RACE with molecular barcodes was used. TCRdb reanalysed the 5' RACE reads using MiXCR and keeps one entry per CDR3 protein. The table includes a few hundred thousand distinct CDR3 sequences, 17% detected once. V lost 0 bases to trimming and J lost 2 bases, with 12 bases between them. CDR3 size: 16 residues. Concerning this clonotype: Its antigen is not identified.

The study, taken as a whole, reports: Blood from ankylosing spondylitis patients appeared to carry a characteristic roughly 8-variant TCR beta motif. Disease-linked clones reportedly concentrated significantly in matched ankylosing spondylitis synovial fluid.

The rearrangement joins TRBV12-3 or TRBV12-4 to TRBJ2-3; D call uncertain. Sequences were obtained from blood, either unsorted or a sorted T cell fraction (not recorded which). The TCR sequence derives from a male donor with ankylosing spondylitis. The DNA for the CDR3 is TGTGCCAGCAGTTTAGCCCAAGGGCTTCCCACAGATACGCAGTATTTT. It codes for CASSLAQGLPTDTQYF.